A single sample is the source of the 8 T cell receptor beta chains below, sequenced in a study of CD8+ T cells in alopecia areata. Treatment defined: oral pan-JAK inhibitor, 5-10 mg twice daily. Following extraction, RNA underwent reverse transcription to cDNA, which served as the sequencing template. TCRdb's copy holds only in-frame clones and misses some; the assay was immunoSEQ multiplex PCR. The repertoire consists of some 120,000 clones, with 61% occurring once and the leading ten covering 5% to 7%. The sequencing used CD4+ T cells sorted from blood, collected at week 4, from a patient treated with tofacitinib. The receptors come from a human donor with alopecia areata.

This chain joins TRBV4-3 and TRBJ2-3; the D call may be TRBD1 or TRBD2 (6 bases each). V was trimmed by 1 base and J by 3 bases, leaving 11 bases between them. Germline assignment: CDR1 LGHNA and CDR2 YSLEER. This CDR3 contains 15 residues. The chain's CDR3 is CASSQGGGPTDTQYF. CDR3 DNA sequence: TGCGCCAGCAGCCAAGGAGGGGGGCCTACAGATACGCAGTATTTT.

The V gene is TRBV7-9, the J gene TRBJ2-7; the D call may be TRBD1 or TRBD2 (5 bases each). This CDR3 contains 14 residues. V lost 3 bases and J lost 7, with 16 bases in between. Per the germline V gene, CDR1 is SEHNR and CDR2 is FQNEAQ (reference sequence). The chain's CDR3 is CASSFRDGGREQYF. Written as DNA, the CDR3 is TGTGCCAGCAGCTTCCGGGACGGAGGTCGGGAGCAGTACTTC.

CDR3 DNA sequence: TGTGCCACCAGCAGGCCCACGGGCGCACTAGCTTGGGAGCAGTTCTTC. Translating gives CATSRPTGALAWEQFF. The rearrangement uses TRBV15 and TRBJ2-1; a weak D match, TRBD2 (6 bases). Germline V gene sequence: CDR1 LNHNV, CDR2 YYDKDF (reference sequence). V lost 3 bases to trimming and J lost 10 bases, with 22 bases between them. The CDR3 runs to 16 residues.

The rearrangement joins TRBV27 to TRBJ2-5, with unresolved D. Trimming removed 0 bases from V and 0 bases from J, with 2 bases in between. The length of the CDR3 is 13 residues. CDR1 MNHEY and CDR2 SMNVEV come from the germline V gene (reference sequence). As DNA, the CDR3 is TGTGCCAGCAGTTTATCGTACCAAGAGACCCAGTACTTC. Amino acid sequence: CASSLSYQETQYF.

CDR3 in DNA: TGTGCCAGCACCCGAGGGCGGGTGGCTTTCTTT. The encoded protein is CASTRGRVAFF. The chain uses TRBV9 and TRBJ1-1; no clear D gene. Germline loops: CDR1 SGDLS, CDR2 YYNGEE. The V end lost 6 bases, the J end lost 11 bases, and 14 bases lay between the germline ends. This CDR3 contains 11 residues.

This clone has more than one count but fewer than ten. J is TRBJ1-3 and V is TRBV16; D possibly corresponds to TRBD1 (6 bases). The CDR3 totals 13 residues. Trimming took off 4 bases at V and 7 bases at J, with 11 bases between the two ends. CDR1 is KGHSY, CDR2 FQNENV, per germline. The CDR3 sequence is CASSPDRRNTIYF. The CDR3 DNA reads TGTGCCAGCAGCCCCGACAGGAGGAACACCATATATTTT.

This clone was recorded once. The CDR3: CASSSGEREQFF. CDR3 nucleotides: TGTGCCAGCAGCTCCGGGGAACGTGAGCAGTTCTTC. The gene calls are TRBV13 and TRBJ2-1; D might be TRBD2 (5 bases). Per the germline V gene, CDR1 is PRHDT and CDR2 is FYEKMQ (reference sequence). The germline V and J ends were trimmed by 4 bases and 9 bases, with 10 bases remaining between them. The CDR3 loop spans 12 amino acids.

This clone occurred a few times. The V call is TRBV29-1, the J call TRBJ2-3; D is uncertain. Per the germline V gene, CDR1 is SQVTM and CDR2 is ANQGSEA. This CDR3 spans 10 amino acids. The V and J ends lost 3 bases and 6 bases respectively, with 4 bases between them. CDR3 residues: CSVDRDTQYF. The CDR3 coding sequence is TGCAGCGTTGATAGGGATACGCAGTATTTT.